This T cell receptor beta chain was identified during a study of T cells after yellow fever vaccination. Study background: The SMART-Seq v4 Ultra Low Input method served to prepare the low-cell-number fractions.

Study results and limitations: Relatively few clonotypes were ones that appeared in both CD4 and CD8 compartments. A weaker but faster secondary response was observed, peaking on day 5 versus 15. Primary-vaccination clones mostly resurfaced post-booster (just under 98% CD4, 85% to 90% CD8).

TCRdb called the 5' RACE reads again in MiXCR, with one record for every CDR3 protein. The sample yields approximately 70,000 distinct CDR3 sequences, under 8% seen once. A word on this clonotype: Its cognate antigen is unknown.

With 1 base removed from V and 4 bases from J, the gap between germline ends came to 10 bases. This CDR3 spans 14 amino acids. Germline assignment: CDR1 MGHRA and CDR2 YSYEKL. The source is a man younger than 35 who received the YFV17D yellow fever vaccine. The sequenced sample was CD8+ T cells sorted from PBMCs, obtained roughly seven weeks after the first yellow fever vaccination. The V call is TRBV4-1, the J call TRBJ1-2; unclear D gene. The CDR3 sequence is CASSQGSLIYGYTF. The CDR3, as DNA: TGCGCCAGCAGCCAAGGGTCTCTGATCTATGGCTACACCTTC.